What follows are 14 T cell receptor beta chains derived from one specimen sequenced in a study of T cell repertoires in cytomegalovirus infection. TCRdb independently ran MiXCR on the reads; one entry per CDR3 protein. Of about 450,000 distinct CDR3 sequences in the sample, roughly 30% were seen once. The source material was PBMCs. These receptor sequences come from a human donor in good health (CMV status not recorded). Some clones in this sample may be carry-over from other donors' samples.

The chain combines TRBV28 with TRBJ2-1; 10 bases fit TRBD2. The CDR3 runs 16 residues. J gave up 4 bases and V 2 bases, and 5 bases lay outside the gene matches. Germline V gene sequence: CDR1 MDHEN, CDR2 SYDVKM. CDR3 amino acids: CASSLAKAGGYNEQFF. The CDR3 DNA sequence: TGTGCCAGCAGTTTAGCCAAAGCGGGGGGGTACAATGAGCAGTTCTTC.

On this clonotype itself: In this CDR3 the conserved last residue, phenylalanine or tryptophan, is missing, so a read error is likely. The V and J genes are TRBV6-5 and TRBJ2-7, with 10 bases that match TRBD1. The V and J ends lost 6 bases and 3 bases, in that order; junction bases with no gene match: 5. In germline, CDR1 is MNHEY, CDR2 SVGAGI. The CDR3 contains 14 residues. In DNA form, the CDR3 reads TGTGCCAGCAGCCGCCGGGACAGGGGCTACGAGCAGTACTTA. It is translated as CASSRRDRGYEQYL.

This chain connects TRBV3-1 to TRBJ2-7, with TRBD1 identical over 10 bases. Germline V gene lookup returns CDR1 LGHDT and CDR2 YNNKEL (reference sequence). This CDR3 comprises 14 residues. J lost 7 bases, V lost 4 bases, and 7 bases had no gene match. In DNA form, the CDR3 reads TGTGCCAGCAGCCGGAGGGACAGGGGTCGTGAGCAGTACTTC. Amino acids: CASSRRDRGREQYF.

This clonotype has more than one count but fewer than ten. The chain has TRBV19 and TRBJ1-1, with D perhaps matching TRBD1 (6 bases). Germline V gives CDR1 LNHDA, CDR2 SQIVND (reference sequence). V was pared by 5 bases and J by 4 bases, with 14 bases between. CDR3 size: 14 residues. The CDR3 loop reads CASSEQGGSTEAFF. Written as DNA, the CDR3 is TGTGCCAGTAGTGAACAGGGAGGGAGCACTGAAGCTTTCTTT.

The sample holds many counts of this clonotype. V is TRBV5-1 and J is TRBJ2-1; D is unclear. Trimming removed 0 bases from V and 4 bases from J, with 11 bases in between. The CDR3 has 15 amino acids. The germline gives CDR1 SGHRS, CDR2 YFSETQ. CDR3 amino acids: CASSLEARKYNEQFF. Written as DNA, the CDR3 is TGCGCCAGCAGCTTGGAAGCGCGAAAATACAATGAGCAGTTCTTC.

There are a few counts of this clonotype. The CDR3 coding sequence is TGTGCCAGCAGTTTCAAGGGGATGAACACTGAAGCTTTCTTT. The encoded protein is CASSFKGMNTEAFF. This chain connects TRBV12-3 or TRBV12-4 to TRBJ1-1, with a possible D match to TRBD1 (5 bases). V was clipped by 3 bases and J by 0 bases, with 8 bases between them. This CDR3 is built from 14 residues.

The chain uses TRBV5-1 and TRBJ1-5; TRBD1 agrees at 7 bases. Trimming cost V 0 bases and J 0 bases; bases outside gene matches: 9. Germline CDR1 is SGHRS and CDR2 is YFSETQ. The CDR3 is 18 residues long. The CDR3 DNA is TGCGCCAGCAGCTTGGGGGGGGACAGCGATTATAGCAATCAGCCCCAGCATTTT. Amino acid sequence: CASSLGGDSDYSNQPQHF. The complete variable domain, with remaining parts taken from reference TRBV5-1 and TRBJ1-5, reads KAGVTQTPRYLIKTRGQQVTLSCSPISGHRSVSWYQQTPGQGLQFLFEYFSETQRNKGNFPGRFSGRQFSNSRSEMNVSTLELGDSALYLCASSLGGDSDYSNQPQHFGDGTRLSIL.

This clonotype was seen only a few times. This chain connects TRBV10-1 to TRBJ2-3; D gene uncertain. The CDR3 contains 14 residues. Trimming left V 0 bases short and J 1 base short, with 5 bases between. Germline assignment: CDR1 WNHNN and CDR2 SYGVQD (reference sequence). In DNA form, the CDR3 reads TGCGCCAGCAGTGAGTCCGGCCGCACAGATACGCAGTATTTT. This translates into CASSESGRTDTQYF.

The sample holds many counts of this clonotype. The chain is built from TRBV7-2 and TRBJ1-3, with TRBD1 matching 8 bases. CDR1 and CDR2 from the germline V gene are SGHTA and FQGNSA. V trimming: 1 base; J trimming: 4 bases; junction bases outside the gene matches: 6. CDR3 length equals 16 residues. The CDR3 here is CASSLVQGAIGNTIYF. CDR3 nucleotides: TGTGCCAGCAGCTTAGTGCAGGGGGCTATCGGAAACACCATATATTTT. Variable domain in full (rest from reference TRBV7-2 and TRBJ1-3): GAGVSQSPSNKVTEKGKDVELRCDPISGHTALYWYRQSLGQGLEFLIYFQGNSAPDKSGLPSDRFSAERTGGSVSTLTIQRTQQEDSAVYLCASSLVQGAIGNTIYFGEGSWLTVV.

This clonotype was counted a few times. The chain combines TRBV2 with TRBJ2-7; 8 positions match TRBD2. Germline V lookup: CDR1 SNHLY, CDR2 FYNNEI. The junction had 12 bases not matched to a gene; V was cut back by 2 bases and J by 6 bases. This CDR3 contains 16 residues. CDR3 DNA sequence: TGTGCCAGCAGTGAACTGGGCGGGGGGTGGTCGGGCGAGCAGTACTTC. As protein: CASSELGGGWSGEQYF.

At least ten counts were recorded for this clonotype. The CDR3 nucleotides are TGTGCCAGCAGGATTGGGACAGCGAACACCGGGGAGCTGTTTTTT. Its protein product is CASRIGTANTGELFF. The rearrangement links TRBV7-6 to TRBJ2-2; 7 bases match TRBD1. Germline assignment: CDR1 SGHVS and CDR2 FNYEAQ. V was pared by 6 bases and J by 0 bases, with 4 bases of the junction left unmatched. The CDR3 is 15 amino acids.

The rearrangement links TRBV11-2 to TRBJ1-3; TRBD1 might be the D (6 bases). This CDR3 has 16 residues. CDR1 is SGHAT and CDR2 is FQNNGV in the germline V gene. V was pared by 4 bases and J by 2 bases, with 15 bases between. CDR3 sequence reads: CASSYSTGYTGNTIYF. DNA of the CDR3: TGTGCCAGCAGCTACTCGACAGGCTACACTGGAAACACCATATATTTT.

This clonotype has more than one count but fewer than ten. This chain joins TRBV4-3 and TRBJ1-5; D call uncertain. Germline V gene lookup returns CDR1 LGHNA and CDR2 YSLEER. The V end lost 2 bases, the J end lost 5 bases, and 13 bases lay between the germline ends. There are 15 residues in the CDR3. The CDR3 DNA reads TGCGCCAGCAGCCAATCCCCCCAGGCCGATCAGCCCCAGCATTTT. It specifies CASSQSPQADQPQHF.

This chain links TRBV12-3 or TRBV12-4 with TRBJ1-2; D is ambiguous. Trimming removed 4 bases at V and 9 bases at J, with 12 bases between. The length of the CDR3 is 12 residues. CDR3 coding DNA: TGTGCCAGCAGTTCCACGGAGCAAAGCTACACCTTC. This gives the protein CASSSTEQSYTF.